This T cell receptor beta chain was identified in a study of blood T cell repertoires in COVID-19. Study-level information: The study drew acute and convalescent COVID-19 samples from the United States, Italy and Spain. Sources were T cells, B-cell-depleted T cells, or PBMCs; the material itself was cDNA or gDNA.

This clone was counted a few times. The germline V gene has CDR1 SGDLS and CDR2 YYNGEE. V gave up 3 bases and J gave up 2 bases; unmatched junction bases: 7. This CDR3 contains 16 residues. Under the authors' procedure: Reference gene primer amplification gave nucleated cell count estimates. The table came from immunoSEQ multiplex PCR; TCRdb's copy has only in-frame clones and leaves some out. The DNA gave D and trimming, while V, J and clone size come from that table. The table lists about 45,000 clones, 80% to 90% of them singletons. The chain has TRBV9 and TRBJ2-1; 8 nucleotides align to TRBD2. The receptor was derived from a human donor in a cohort sampled during active COVID-19. The sequenced sample consisted of peripheral blood. CDR3 sequence (DNA): TGTGCCAGCAGCGCTGGGCCGGGGGGGACCTACAATGAGCAGTTCTTC. It yields the protein CASSAGPGGTYNEQFF.